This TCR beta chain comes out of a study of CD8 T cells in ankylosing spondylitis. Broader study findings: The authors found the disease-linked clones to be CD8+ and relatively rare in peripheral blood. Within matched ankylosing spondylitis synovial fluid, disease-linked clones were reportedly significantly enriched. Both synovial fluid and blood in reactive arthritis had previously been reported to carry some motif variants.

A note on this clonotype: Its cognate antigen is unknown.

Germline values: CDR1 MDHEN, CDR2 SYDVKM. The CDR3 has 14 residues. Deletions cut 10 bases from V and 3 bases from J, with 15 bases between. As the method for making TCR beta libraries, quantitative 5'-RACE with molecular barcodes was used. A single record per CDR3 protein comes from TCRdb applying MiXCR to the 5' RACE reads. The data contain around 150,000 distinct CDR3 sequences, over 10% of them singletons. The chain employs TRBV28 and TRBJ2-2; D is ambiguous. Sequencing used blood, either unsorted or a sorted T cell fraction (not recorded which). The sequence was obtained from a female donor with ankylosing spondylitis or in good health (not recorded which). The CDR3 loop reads CANSPRKDTGELFF. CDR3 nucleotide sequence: TGTGCCAACAGCCCAAGAAAGGACACCGGGGAGCTGTTTTTT.